This T cell receptor beta chain was identified during a study of blood T cell repertoires in COVID-19. Study overall: There were acute and convalescent COVID-19 samples, and they came from the United States, Italy and Spain.

Patients from Seattle were sampled longitudinally, starting during active infection. The CDR3 spans 14 residues. CDR1 and CDR2 (germline): MDHEN, SYDVKM. V dropped 8 bases and J dropped 4 bases, with 15 bases sitting between them. Original data processing: Estimates of nucleated cell counts were drawn from the amplification of reference gene primers. Clones were read by immunoSEQ multiplex PCR, and TCRdb kept only the in-frame ones, dropping some. V, J and clone size are taken as reported in that table, and D and trimming were inferred from the DNA itself. This sample yields a few hundred thousand clones, of which 80% to 85% are seen a single time; around 16% belongs to the top ten.

This chain joins TRBV28 and TRBJ1-3, with D possibly matching TRBD1 (6 bases). The source of this sequence is a person aged 65-85 years with COVID-19, enrolled during active disease. Source material: peripheral blood. DNA for the CDR3: TGTGCCAGCCTACCGACAGGCCAGGGAAACACCATATATTTT. As protein: CASLPTGQGNTIYF.